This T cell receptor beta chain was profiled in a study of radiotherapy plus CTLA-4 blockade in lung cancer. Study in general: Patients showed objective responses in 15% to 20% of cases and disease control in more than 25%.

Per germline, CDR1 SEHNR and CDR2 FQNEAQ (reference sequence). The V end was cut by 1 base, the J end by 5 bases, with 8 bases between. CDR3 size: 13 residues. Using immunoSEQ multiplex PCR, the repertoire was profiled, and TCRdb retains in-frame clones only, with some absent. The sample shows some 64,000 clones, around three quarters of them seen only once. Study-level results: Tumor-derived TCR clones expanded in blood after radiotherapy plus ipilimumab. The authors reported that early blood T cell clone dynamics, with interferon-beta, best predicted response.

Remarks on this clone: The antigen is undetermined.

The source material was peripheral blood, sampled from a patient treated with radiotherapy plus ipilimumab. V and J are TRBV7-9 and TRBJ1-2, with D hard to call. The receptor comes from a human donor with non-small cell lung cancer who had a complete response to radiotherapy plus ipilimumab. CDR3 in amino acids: CASSLERPYGYTF. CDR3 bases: TGTGCCAGCAGCTTAGAGAGACCTTATGGCTACACCTTC.